The 13 T cell receptor beta chains in this list originate from one sample, sequenced in a study of blood T cells in healthy people across ages. Then a second PCR, running about 6 to 11 cycles, was carried out with a sample-barcoded 5' primer and a J-beta primer mix. TCRdb fed the 5' RACE reads into MiXCR, producing one record per CDR3 protein. Counted here are some 900,000 distinct CDR3 sequences, more than 25% occurring once; the ten biggest clones make up around 15%. Specimen: blood. The receptor source for this set is a woman of 80 years or more in good health.

This clonotype was seen ten or more times. The chain uses TRBV28 and TRBJ2-5, with TRBD2 as a possible D gene (5 bases). Trimming shortened V by 3 bases and J by 4 bases, and 15 bases separated the two germline ends. The CDR3 contains 15 residues. Per germline, CDR1 MDHEN and CDR2 SYDVKM. In DNA form, the CDR3 reads TGTGCCAGCAGTTTCCTTTGGGAGATAGGAGAGACCCAGTACTTC. The encoded protein is CASSFLWEIGETQYF.

On this clonotype: One base away lies a much larger clone, so this may be a sequencing read error. V and J are TRBV27 and TRBJ2-3, with D possibly being TRBD2 (6 bases). Germline V gene lookup returns CDR1 MNHEY and CDR2 SMNVEV (reference sequence). Trimming took 5 bases from V and 4 from J, leaving 16 bases between them. The CDR3 sequence is 15 residues long. The CDR3 loop reads CASSPGTHSSDTQYF. CDR3 coding DNA: TGTGCCAGCAGTCCCGGGACTCATAGCTCAGATACGCAGTATTTT.

The CDR3 sequence is CSAPIQGWDTQYF. The CDR3 nucleotides are TGCAGTGCTCCAATACAAGGGTGGGATACGCAGTATTTT. The chain links TRBV20-1 to TRBJ2-3, with D unclear. V was trimmed by 5 bases and J by 6 bases, leaving 15 bases between them. Germline CDR1 is DFQATT and CDR2 is SNEGSKA (reference sequence). The CDR3 runs to 13 residues.

There are many counts of this clonotype. The gene calls are TRBV7-2 and TRBJ1-2; D possibly corresponds to TRBD1 (5 bases). V was clipped by 5 bases and J by 8 bases, with 21 bases between them. Germline V lookup: CDR1 SGHTA, CDR2 FQGNSA. The CDR3 totals 15 residues. The CDR3 bases are TGTGCCAGCAGCCCGCCCGGGGGTAGGGTACGCGGCTACACCTTC. Protein sequence: CASSPPGGRVRGYTF.

Remarks on this clonotype: It may be a read error: a sequence one base away is much more abundant. The chain has TRBV5-1 and TRBJ2-7, with 9 nucleotides matching TRBD1. Germline CDR1 SGHRS, CDR2 YFSETQ. V dropped 9 bases and J dropped 7; count of bases not matched to a gene: 17. The CDR3 is made up of 15 amino acids. DNA for the CDR3: TGCGCCAACAGGATGTTGGGGACAGGGTCAGAAGAGCAGTACTTC. Translating it yields CANRMLGTGSEEQYF.

This sequence joins TRBV28 and TRBJ1-2; maybe TRBD1 (6 bases). The germline V gene encodes CDR1 MDHEN and CDR2 SYDVKM. The V end lost 7 bases, the J end lost 8 bases, and 20 bases lay between the germline ends. The CDR3 sequence is 14 residues long. CDR3 sequence (DNA): TGTGCCAGCACCCCACAACAGGGAGGAGGCGGCTACACCTTC. This gives the protein CASTPQQGGGGYTF.

Comments on this clonotype: A much more abundant neighbour one base away suggests this may be a read error. The J gene is TRBJ2-5, the V gene TRBV7-2; 8 bases align to TRBD2. The J call may be mistaken, given a closer DNA end match to TRBJ2-7. The CDR3 contains 16 residues. The germline gives CDR1 SGHTA, CDR2 FQGNSA. CDR3 residues: CASSSRISGVGYEQYF. CDR3 sequence (DNA): TGTGCCAGCAGCTCCCGGATTAGCGGGGTAGGGTACGAGCAGTACTTC.

With respect to this clonotype: This could be a read error, since a much larger clone is one nucleotide away. The J gene is TRBJ2-1, the V gene TRBV7-2; the D call may be TRBD1 or TRBD2 (6 bases each). This CDR3 is 17 amino acids long. Per the germline V gene, CDR1 is SGHTA and CDR2 is FQGNSA. The CDR3 sequence is CASSLVGGGRTYDEQFF. CDR3 DNA sequence: TGTGCCAGCAGCTTAGTAGGTGGGGGGCGAACCTACGATGAGCAGTTCTTC.

This clonotype was found a few times. V and J are TRBV10-3 and TRBJ2-7; tentatively, D is TRBD1 (6 bases). This CDR3 is built from 13 residues. V was cut by 10 bases and J by 4 bases, with 17 bases left in between. Germline V gene sequence: CDR1 ENHRY, CDR2 SYGVKD. The CDR3 coding sequence is TGTGCCACAGGGGTCGATCCGAAATACGAGCAGTACTTC. It is translated as CATGVDPKYEQYF.

This clonotype was found many times. The V and J genes are TRBV11-2 and TRBJ2-5; maybe TRBD1 (5 bases). The DNA end is more similar to TRBJ2-7, so the J call may be wrong. The germline CDR1 and CDR2 sequences are SGHAT and FQNNGV. The length of the CDR3 is 13 residues. The CDR3 DNA reads TGTGCCAGCAGCTTAGAAAGGACACTCGAGCAGTACTTC. The encoded protein is CASSLERTLEQYF.

The rearrangement joins TRBV29-1 to TRBJ2-7, with 7 bases fitting TRBD2. CDR1 is SQVTM and CDR2 is ANQGSEA in the germline V gene. Trimming removed 5 bases from V and 3 bases from J; junction bases left unmatched: 4. The CDR3 consists of 12 residues. CDR3 nucleotides: TGCAGCGTTTTACTAGCGCACTACGAGCAGTACTTC. Its protein is CSVLLAHYEQYF.

Details on this clonotype: Given a much more abundant clone one base away, this may be a read error. This chain uses TRBV3-1 with TRBJ1-2, with TRBD1 matching 7 bases. Germline V gene data show CDR1 as LGHDT and CDR2 as YNNKEL (reference sequence). The CDR3 has 15 residues. After removal of 1 base from V and 2 bases from J, the junction contained 4 bases not matched to a gene. This CDR3 reads CASSQVGTVNYGYTF. The CDR3 coding sequence is TGTGCCAGCAGCCAAGTGGGGACAGTAAACTATGGCTACACCTTC.

This clonotype was seen at least ten times. V and J are TRBV6-5 and TRBJ2-1; D not resolved. The CDR3 is made up of 12 amino acids. V lost 5 bases, J lost 10 bases, and 12 bases lay in between. Germline V gene sequence: CDR1 MNHEY, CDR2 SVGAGI. The CDR3 DNA sequence: TGTGCCAGCAGTAGTGTGGGCGAGGAGCAGTTCTTC. Amino acid sequence: CASSSVGEEQFF.